The TCR beta chain under discussion was sequenced for a study of T-cell reconstitution after alpha-beta-depleted transplantation in children. Library preparation (for TCRbeta) was performed with unique molecular identifiers. Each CDR3 protein gets one entry after TCRdb re-called the PCR reads with MiXCR. This table has just over 350,000 distinct CDR3 sequences, 13% appearing once. This clonotype was detected only a few times. Deletions cut 0 bases from V and 5 bases from J, with 8 bases between. This CDR3 spans 13 amino acids. Germline V lookup: CDR1 SGDLS, CDR2 YYNGEE. The source of this sequence is a human donor who donated a stem cell graft to a child with Fanconi anemia. The chain joins TRBV9 to TRBJ1-2; D call uncertain. The sample was PBMCs, taken from the stem cell graft. CDR3 coding DNA: TGTGCCAGCAGCGTAGCTGGCGGGTATGGCTACACCTTC. Residues: CASSVAGGYGYTF.